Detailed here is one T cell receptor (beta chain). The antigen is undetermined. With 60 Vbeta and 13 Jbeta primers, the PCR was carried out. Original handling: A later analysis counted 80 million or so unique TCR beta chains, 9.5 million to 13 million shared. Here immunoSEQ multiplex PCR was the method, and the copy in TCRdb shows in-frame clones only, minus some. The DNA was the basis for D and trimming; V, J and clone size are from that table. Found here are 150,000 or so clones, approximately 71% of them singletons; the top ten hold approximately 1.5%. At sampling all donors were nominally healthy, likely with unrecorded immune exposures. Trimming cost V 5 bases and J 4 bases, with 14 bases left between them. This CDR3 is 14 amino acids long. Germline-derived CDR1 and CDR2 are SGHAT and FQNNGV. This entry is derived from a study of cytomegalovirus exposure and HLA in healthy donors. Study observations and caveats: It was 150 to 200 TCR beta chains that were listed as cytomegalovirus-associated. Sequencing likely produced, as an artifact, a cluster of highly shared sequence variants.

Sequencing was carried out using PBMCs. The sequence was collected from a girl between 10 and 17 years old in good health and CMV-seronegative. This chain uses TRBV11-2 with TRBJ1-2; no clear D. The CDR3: CASSPREQIYGYTF. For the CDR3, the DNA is TGTGCCAGCAGCCCCCGAGAACAGATCTATGGCTACACCTTC.